A selection of T cell receptor beta chains follows, all from one sample in a study of OX40 agonist ivuxolimab in advanced cancers. TCRdb's copy holds only in-frame clones and misses some; the assay was immunoSEQ multiplex PCR. The sample yields about 46,000 clones, 70% to 80% seen once. Sequenced here: CD4+ or CD8+ T cells sorted from blood, sampled in a trial of the OX40 agonist ivuxolimab. The receptors stem from an adult with an advanced solid tumor such as melanoma, head and neck, liver or kidney cancer. CDR3s include the opening cysteine and the closing phenylalanine or tryptophan. Each record gives: J gene, V gene, clone size, D gene, CDR3 DNA, CDR3 protein. The D gene is left open where the match is weak. Rows may omit the clone size; those that give it use once, few, many or a size class.

j_call: TRBJ1-1; v_call: TRBV14; clone_size: NA; d_call: NA; cdr3_nt: TGTGCCAGCAGCCCCCGTGTACTACAGAACACTGAAGCTTTCTTT; cdr3_aa: CASSPRVLQNTEAFF
j_call: TRBJ2-6; v_call: TRBV7-3; clone_size: NA; d_call: NA; cdr3_nt: TGTGCCAGCAGCTCGGAAGGTGTACCTGGGGCCAACGTCCTGACTTTC; cdr3_aa: CASSSEGVPGANVLTF
j_call: TRBJ2-3; v_call: TRBV7-2; clone_size: NA; d_call: TRBD2; cdr3_nt: TGTGCCAGCAGCTTTACTAGCGGGGCCACAGATACGCAGTATTTT; cdr3_aa: CASSFTSGATDTQYF
j_call: TRBJ2-7; v_call: TRBV6-1; clone_size: NA; d_call: NA; cdr3_nt: TGTGCCAGCAGCTCGACAATCTACGAGCAGTACTTC; cdr3_aa: CASSSTIYEQYF
j_call: TRBJ2-2; v_call: TRBV28; clone_size: NA; d_call: NA; cdr3_nt: TGTGCCAGCCAAAGTTTCAGGGCGGGATCGAACACCGGGGAGCTGTTTTTT; cdr3_aa: CASQSFRAGSNTGELFF
j_call: TRBJ2-7; v_call: TRBV5-6; clone_size: once; d_call: NA; cdr3_nt: TGTGCCAGCAGCTTAACAGACCGCTCCTACGAGCAGTACTTC; cdr3_aa: CASSLTDRSYEQYF
j_call: TRBJ2-7; v_call: TRBV19; clone_size: NA; d_call: NA; cdr3_nt: TGTGCCAGTAGTATTCCCCAGGGATCGCCCTCCTACGAGCAGTACTTC; cdr3_aa: CASSIPQGSPSYEQYF
j_call: TRBJ2-1; v_call: TRBV15; clone_size: NA; d_call: TRBD2; cdr3_nt: TGTGCCACCAAACTAGCGGGAGGTAATGAGCAGTTCTTC; cdr3_aa: CATKLAGGNEQFF
j_call: TRBJ1-2; v_call: TRBV6-5; clone_size: NA; d_call: NA; cdr3_nt: TGTGCCAGCAGTTGGGGACACCCCTATGGCTACACCTTC; cdr3_aa: CASSWGHPYGYTF
j_call: TRBJ2-3; v_call: TRBV7-9; clone_size: once; d_call: NA; cdr3_nt: TGTGCCAGCAGTCTGGAGGGGTCCACAGATACGCAGTATTTT; cdr3_aa: CASSLEGSTDTQYF
j_call: TRBJ2-2; v_call: TRBV5-4; clone_size: once; d_call: TRBD2; cdr3_nt: TGTGCCAGCAGCGGGGGGAGCGGGGGCTGGACCGGGGAGCTGTTTTTT; cdr3_aa: CASSGGSGGWTGELFF
j_call: TRBJ1-1; v_call: TRBV9; clone_size: few; d_call: NA; cdr3_nt: TGTGCCAGCAGCCATTACCAGACACCGAACACTGAAGCTTTCTTT; cdr3_aa: CASSHYQTPNTEAFF
j_call: TRBJ1-4; v_call: TRBV2; clone_size: NA; d_call: NA; cdr3_nt: TGTGCCAGCAGTGAAGTTGGGTACACTGCAACTAATGAAAAACTGTTTTTT; cdr3_aa: CASSEVGYTATNEKLFF
j_call: TRBJ1-1; v_call: TRBV29-1; clone_size: few; d_call: NA; cdr3_nt: TGCAGCGTCGTCCCCCTGAACACTGAAGCTTTCTTT; cdr3_aa: CSVVPLNTEAFF
j_call: TRBJ2-1; v_call: TRBV5-3; clone_size: NA; d_call: NA; cdr3_nt: TGTGCCAGAAGCCCTCCGGGGGATCCGACCTCCAATGAGCAGTTCTTC; cdr3_aa: CARSPPGDPTSNEQFF
j_call: TRBJ2-7; v_call: TRBV2; clone_size: NA; d_call: NA; cdr3_nt: TGTGCCAGCAAGGGTGCAGGTTCCTCCTACGAGCAGTACTTC; cdr3_aa: CASKGAGSSYEQYF
j_call: TRBJ1-1; v_call: TRBV7-2; clone_size: NA; d_call: NA; cdr3_nt: TGTGCCAGCAGCTTGGAGACGGGACGGTCGAACACTGAAGCTTTCTTT; cdr3_aa: CASSLETGRSNTEAFF
j_call: TRBJ1-2; v_call: TRBV27; clone_size: NA; d_call: NA; cdr3_nt: TGTGCCAGCAGTTTAAAGGGGTATGGCTACACCTTC; cdr3_aa: CASSLKGYGYTF